Sequencing of this TCR beta chain was carried out in a study of CD8 T cells in Susac syndrome. CDR3 length: 14 amino acids. The germline CDR1 and CDR2 sequences are SGHRS and YFSETQ. Losses at the gene ends were 4 bases for V and 6 bases for J; bases not matched to a gene: 6. Random hexamers were used to reverse transcribe roughly 0.5 to 1 ug of RNA. TCRdb itself ran the immunoSEQ multiplex PCR reads through MiXCR, one entry per CDR3 protein. The table includes a few hundred thousand distinct CDR3 sequences, 85% to 90% detected once. This TCR came from a human donor with multiple sclerosis. The source material was CD8+ T cells from PBMCs. This chain links TRBV5-1 with TRBJ1-1; 10 bases agree with TRBD1. The CDR3 nucleotides are TGCGCCAGCAGCCCCGGGACAGGGGACCCTGAAGCTTTCTTT. Amino acids: CASSPGTGDPEAFF.